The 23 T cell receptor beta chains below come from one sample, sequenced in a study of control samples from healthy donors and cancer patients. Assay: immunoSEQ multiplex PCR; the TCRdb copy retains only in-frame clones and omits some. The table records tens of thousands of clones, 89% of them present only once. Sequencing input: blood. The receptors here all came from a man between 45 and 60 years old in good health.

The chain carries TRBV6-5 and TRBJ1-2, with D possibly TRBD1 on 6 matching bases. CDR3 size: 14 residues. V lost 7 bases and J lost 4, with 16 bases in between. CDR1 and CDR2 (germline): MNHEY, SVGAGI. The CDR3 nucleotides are TGTGCCAGCAATTCGGGGGGCTCGGGCTATGGCTACACCTTC. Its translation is CASNSGGSGYGYTF.

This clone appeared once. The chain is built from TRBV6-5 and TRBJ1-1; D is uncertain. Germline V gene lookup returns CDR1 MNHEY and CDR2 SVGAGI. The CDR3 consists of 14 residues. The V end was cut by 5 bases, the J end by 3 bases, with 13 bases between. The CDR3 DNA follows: TGTGCCAGCAGTCCAGGTTGGCAGGACACTGAAGCTTTCTTT. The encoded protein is CASSPGWQDTEAFF.

CDR3 region: CASSYGQGVSEQYF. The CDR3 DNA sequence: TGTGCCAGCAGTTACGGACAGGGGGTAAGCGAGCAGTACTTC. The chain is built from TRBV6-6 and TRBJ2-7; 10 bases are shared with TRBD1. With 2 bases clipped from V and 6 bases from J, the junction kept 4 bases outside the gene matches. Germline V gene sequence: CDR1 MNHNY, CDR2 SVGAGI (reference sequence). CDR3 size: 14 residues.

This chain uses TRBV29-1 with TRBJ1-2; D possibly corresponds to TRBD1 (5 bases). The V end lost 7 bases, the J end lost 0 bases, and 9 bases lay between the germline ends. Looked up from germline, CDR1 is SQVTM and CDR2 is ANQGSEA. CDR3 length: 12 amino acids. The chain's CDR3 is CSARGSNYGYTF. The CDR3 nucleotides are TGCAGCGCCCGGGGGTCTAACTATGGCTACACCTTC.

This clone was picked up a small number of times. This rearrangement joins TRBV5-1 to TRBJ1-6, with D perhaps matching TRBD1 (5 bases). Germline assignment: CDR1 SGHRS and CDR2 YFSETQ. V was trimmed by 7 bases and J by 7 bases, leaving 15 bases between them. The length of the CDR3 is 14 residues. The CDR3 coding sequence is TGCGCCAGCGGTCCGGGACTGATCAATTCACCCCTCCACTTT. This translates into CASGPGLINSPLHF.

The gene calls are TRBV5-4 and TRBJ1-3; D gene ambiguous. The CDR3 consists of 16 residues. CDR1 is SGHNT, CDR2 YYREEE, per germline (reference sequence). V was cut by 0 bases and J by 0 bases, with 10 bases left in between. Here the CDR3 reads CASSLGQLSSGNTIYF. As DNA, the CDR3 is TGTGCCAGCAGCTTGGGGCAGCTGAGCTCTGGAAACACCATATATTTT.

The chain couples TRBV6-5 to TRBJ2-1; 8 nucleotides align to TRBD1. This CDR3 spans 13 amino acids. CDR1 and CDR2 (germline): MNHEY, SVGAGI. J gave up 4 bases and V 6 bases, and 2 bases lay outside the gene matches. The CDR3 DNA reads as TGTGCCAGCAGAGGACAGGGTTACAATGAGCAGTTCTTC. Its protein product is CASRGQGYNEQFF.

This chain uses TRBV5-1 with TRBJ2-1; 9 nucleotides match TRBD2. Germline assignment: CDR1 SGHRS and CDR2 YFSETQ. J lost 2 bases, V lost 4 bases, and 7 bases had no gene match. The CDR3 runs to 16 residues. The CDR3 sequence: CASSDSGGLPYNEQFF. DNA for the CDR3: TGCGCCAGCAGCGATAGCGGGGGCCTTCCCTACAATGAGCAGTTCTTC.

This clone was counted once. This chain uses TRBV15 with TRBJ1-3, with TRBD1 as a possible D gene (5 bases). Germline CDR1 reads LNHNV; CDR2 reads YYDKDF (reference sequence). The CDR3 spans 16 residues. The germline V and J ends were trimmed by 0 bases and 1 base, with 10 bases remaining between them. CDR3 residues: CATSRDGGVSGNTIYF. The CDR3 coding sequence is TGTGCCACCAGCAGAGATGGAGGGGTGTCTGGAAACACCATATATTTT.

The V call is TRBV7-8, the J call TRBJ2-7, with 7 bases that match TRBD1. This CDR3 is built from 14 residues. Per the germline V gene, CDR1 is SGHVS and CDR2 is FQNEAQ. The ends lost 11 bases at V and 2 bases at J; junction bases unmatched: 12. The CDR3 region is CASAPGTVPYEQYF. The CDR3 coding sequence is TGTGCCTCAGCGCCCGGGACAGTCCCCTACGAGCAGTACTTC.

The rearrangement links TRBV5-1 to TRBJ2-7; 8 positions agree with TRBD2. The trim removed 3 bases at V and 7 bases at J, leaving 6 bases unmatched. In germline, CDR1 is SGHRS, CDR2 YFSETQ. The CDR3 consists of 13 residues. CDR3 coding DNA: TGCGCCAGCAGCTCGGGGGGGCCTGCTGAGCAGTACTTC. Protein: CASSSGGPAEQYF.

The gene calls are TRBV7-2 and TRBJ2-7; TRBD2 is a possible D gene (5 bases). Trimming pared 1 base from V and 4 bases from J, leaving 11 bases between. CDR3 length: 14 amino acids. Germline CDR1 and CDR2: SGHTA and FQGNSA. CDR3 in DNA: TGTGCCAGCAGCTTAGTCCGGGATTATTACGAGCAGTACTTC. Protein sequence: CASSLVRDYYEQYF.

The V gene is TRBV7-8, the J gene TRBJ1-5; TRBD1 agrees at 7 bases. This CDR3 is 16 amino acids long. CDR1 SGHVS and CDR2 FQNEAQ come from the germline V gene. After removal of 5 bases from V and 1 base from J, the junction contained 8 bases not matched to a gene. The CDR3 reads CASSKQGSVSNQPQHF. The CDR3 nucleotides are TGTGCCAGCAGCAAACAGGGGAGCGTGAGCAATCAGCCCCAGCATTTT.

DNA of the CDR3: TGTGCCAGTAGTATGACCTTGGGGGAAAAACTGTTTTTT. Translation: CASSMTLGEKLFF. The chain carries TRBV19 and TRBJ1-4; D gene uncertain. Trimming took 3 bases from V and 8 from J, leaving 10 bases between them. Germline lookup yields CDR1 LNHDA and CDR2 SQIVND (reference sequence). The CDR3 sequence is 13 residues long.

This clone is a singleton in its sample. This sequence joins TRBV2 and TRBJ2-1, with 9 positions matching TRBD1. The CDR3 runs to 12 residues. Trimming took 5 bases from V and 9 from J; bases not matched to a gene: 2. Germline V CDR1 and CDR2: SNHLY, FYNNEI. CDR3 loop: CASSRDRVEQFF. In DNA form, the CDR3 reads TGTGCCAGCAGTAGGGACAGGGTTGAGCAGTTCTTC.

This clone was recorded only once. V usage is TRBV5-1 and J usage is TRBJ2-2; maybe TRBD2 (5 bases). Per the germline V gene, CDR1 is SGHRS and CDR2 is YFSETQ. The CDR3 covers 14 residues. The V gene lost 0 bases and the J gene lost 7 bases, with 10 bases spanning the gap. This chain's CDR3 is CASSLAGEYGELFF. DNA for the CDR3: TGCGCCAGCAGCTTGGCCGGGGAGTACGGGGAGCTGTTTTTT.

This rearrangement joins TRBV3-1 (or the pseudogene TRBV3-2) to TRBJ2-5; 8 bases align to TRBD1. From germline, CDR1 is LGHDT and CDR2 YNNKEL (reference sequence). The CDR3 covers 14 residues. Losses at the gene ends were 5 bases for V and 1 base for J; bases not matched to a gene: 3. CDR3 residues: CASSLGTGQETQYF. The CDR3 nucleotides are TGTGCCAGCAGCTTAGGGACAGGCCAAGAGACCCAGTACTTC.

The CDR3 is CASSFYTGTGEAFF. CDR3 coding DNA: TGTGCCAGCAGTTTCTACACCGGGACAGGGGAAGCTTTCTTT. This chain connects TRBV27 to TRBJ1-1; 9 nucleotides match TRBD1. The length of the CDR3 is 14 residues. After removal of 3 bases from V and 8 bases from J, the junction contained 7 bases not matched to a gene. The germline V gene has CDR1 MNHEY and CDR2 SMNVEV (reference sequence).

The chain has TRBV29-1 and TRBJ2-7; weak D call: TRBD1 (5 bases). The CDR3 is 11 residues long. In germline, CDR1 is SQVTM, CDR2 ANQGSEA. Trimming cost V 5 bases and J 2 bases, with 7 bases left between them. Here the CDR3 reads CSVRGTYEQYF. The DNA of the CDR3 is TGCAGCGTTAGGGGAACCTACGAGCAGTACTTC.

CDR3 sequence reads: CASSLRGGQETQYF. CDR3 DNA sequence: TGTGCCAGTAGTCTACGGGGGGGGCAAGAGACCCAGTACTTC. The chain joins TRBV19 to TRBJ2-5, with 8 bases aligning to TRBD2. Germline values: CDR1 LNHDA, CDR2 SQIVND (reference sequence). The trim removed 5 bases at V and 2 bases at J, leaving 4 bases unmatched. The CDR3 is 14 amino acids.

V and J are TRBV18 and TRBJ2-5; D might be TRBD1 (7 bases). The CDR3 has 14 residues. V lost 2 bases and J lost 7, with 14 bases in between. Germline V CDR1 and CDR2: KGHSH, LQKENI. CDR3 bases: TGTGCCAGCTCACCAGACAGGGAGGTGAGGACCCAGTACTTC. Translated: CASSPDREVRTQYF.

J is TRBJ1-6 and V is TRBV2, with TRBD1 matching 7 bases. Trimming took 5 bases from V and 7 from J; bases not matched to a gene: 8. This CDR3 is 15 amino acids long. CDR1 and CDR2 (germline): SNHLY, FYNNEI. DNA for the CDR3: TGTGCCAGCAGTTGGGGGCAGGGGGGGAATTCACCCCTCCACTTT. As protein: CASSWGQGGNSPLHF.

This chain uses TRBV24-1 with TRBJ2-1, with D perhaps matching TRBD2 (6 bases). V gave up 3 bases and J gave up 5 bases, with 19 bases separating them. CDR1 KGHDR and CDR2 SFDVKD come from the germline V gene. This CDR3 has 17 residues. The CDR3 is CATSDPLLAPHNNEQFF. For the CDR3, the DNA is TGTGCCACCAGTGATCCTTTACTAGCTCCCCATAACAATGAGCAGTTCTTC.